The 16 T cell receptor beta chains listed next were all sequenced from one sample in a study of cytomegalovirus exposure and HLA in healthy donors. A multiplex PCR was run with 60 Vbeta primers and 13 Jbeta primers. Profiled with immunoSEQ multiplex PCR; TCRdb holds only in-frame clones, not every one. Counted here are around 150,000 clones, roughly three quarters occurring once; the ten biggest clones make up approximately 4.6%. The sample was PBMCs. These TCRs come from a man aged 18 to 35 in good health and CMV-seropositive.

The V call is TRBV5-1, the J call TRBJ1-4; D might be TRBD1 (6 bases). Germline V gives CDR1 SGHRS, CDR2 YFSETQ. The CDR3 loop spans 13 amino acids. Trimming pared 4 bases from V and 6 bases from J, leaving 10 bases between. CDR3 sequence: CASSPRTDEKLFF. CDR3 nucleotide sequence: TGCGCCAGCAGCCCCAGGACAGATGAAAAACTGTTTTTT.

The chain links TRBV10-2 to TRBJ1-2; D is uncertain. The CDR3 spans 14 residues. Trimming stripped 0 bases from V and 6 bases from J, with 11 bases between. The germline V gene has CDR1 WSHSY and CDR2 SAAADI. The CDR3 region has the DNA TGCGCCAGCAGTGAGTCCCGAGGCGGGGATGGCTACACCTTC. It encodes CASSESRGGDGYTF.

This clone appeared a single time. The chain has TRBV5-1 and TRBJ1-5; tentatively, D is TRBD1 (5 bases). The CDR3 sequence is 14 residues long. V was clipped by 7 bases and J by 4 bases, with 15 bases between them. Germline CDR1 and CDR2: SGHRS and YFSETQ. CDR3 bases: TGCGCCAGCTCCTCGGGGGACGGGAATCAGCCCCAGCATTTT. Its protein product is CASSSGDGNQPQHF.

This clone was counted once. The rearrangement uses TRBV5-1 and TRBJ2-5; tentatively, D is TRBD1 (7 bases). The CDR3 is 16 residues long. V was shortened by 0 bases and J by 7 bases, with 19 bases between the two germline ends. Germline V lookup: CDR1 SGHRS, CDR2 YFSETQ. The CDR3 spells CASSLELRQGGRTQYF. The CDR3 nucleotides read TGCGCCAGCAGCTTGGAGCTGCGGCAGGGGGGACGGACCCAGTACTTC.

This chain joins TRBV6-5 and TRBJ1-1; D may be TRBD1 (5 bases). CDR3 length equals 8 residues. V lost 10 bases and J lost 11, with 8 bases in between. The germline CDR1 and CDR2 sequences are MNHEY and SVGAGI. CDR3 loop: CATREAFF. The CDR3 DNA is TGTGCCACCAGGGAGGCTTTCTTT.

This chain connects TRBV19 to TRBJ2-2; D possibly corresponds to TRBD1 (6 bases). Trimming took 3 bases from V and 0 from J, leaving 14 bases between them. The CDR3 is made up of 17 amino acids. Germline loops: CDR1 LNHDA, CDR2 SQIVND (reference sequence). The CDR3 sequence is CASSINRQGPNTGELFF. The DNA of the CDR3 is TGTGCCAGTAGTATCAATCGGCAGGGGCCGAACACCGGGGAGCTGTTTTTT.

The rearrangement links TRBV29-1 to TRBJ2-2, with a tentative D call TRBD2 (6 bases). Germline CDR1 and CDR2: SQVTM and ANQGSEA. Deletions cut 1 base from V and 4 bases from J, with 16 bases between. The length of the CDR3 is 16 residues. CDR3 sequence reads: CSVEGGKAMGTGELFF. The CDR3 coding sequence is TGCAGCGTTGAAGGCGGGAAGGCAATGGGCACCGGGGAGCTGTTTTTT.

The chain recombines TRBV19 with TRBJ1-1; tentative D call: TRBD1 (5 bases). V was trimmed by 6 bases and J by 1 base, leaving 12 bases between them. This CDR3 comprises 14 residues. In germline, CDR1 is LNHDA, CDR2 SQIVND (reference sequence). For the CDR3, the DNA is TGTGCCAGTAGCCGTCTCCAGGGGAACACTGAAGCTTTCTTT. Translated, it gives CASSRLQGNTEAFF.

This clone occurred once. This chain links TRBV2 with TRBJ2-6; 10 bases fit TRBD1. The CDR3 extends over 16 amino acids. V lost 9 bases to trimming and J lost 0 bases; unmatched junction nucleotides: 5. Germline CDR1 reads SNHLY; CDR2 reads FYNNEI. This CDR3 reads CARGTGVSSGANVLTF. The CDR3 nucleotides read TGTGCCAGGGGGACAGGGGTGAGCTCTGGGGCCAACGTCCTGACTTTC.

The V gene is TRBV2, the J gene TRBJ1-5, with unresolved D. The germline V gene has CDR1 SNHLY and CDR2 FYNNEI. The CDR3 extends over 14 amino acids. V was clipped by 6 bases and J by 0 bases, with 9 bases between them. CDR3: CASRPDTSNQPQHF. The CDR3 DNA reads as TGTGCCAGCAGGCCAGATACTAGCAATCAGCCCCAGCATTTT.

The chain has TRBV7-9 and TRBJ1-2, with 8 bases aligning to TRBD1. The germline V gene encodes CDR1 SEHNR and CDR2 FQNEAQ (reference sequence). The CDR3 is made up of 12 amino acids. With 5 bases clipped from V and 12 bases from J, the junction kept 8 bases outside the gene matches. CDR3 sequence reads: CASSPEGQGDTF. CDR3 nucleotides: TGTGCCAGCAGCCCTGAAGGACAGGGAGACACCTTC.

The gene calls are TRBV5-4 and TRBJ1-2, with D perhaps TRBD1 (5 bases). The CDR3 has 13 residues. CDR1 is SGHNT and CDR2 is YYREEE in the germline V gene (reference sequence). V was clipped by 5 bases and J by 2 bases, with 10 bases between them. CDR3 amino acids: CASSFDSNYGYTF. CDR3 DNA: TGTGCCAGCAGTTTCGACAGCAACTATGGCTACACCTTC.

This rearrangement joins TRBV27 to TRBJ1-1, with D hard to call. The V and J ends lost 6 bases and 6 bases respectively, with 14 bases between them. Looked up from germline, CDR1 is MNHEY and CDR2 is SMNVEV (reference sequence). The CDR3 sequence is 13 residues long. CDR3 sequence (DNA): TGTGCCAGCAGCCTCGGTGGCCGGGCTGAAGCTTTCTTT. Translation gives CASSLGGRAEAFF.

The chain couples TRBV6-1 to TRBJ1-2, with 8 bases aligning to TRBD1. Germline CDR1 is MNHNS and CDR2 is SASEGT. Germline trimming cut 6 bases from V and 7 bases from J; bases unmatched to any gene: 10. The CDR3 length is 14 residues. DNA of the CDR3: TGTGCCAGCAGAGCAGGGGGCGGGATCTTTGGCTACACCTTC. This translates into CASRAGGGIFGYTF.

The V call is TRBV6-1, the J call TRBJ2-6; 7 nucleotides line up with TRBD1. Germline CDR1 MNHNS, CDR2 SASEGT. This CDR3 region has 16 residues. Losses at the gene ends were 2 bases for V and 2 bases for J; bases not matched to a gene: 3. Written as DNA, the CDR3 is TGTGCCAGCAGTGAATACGGGACAGCTGGGGCCAACGTCCTGACTTTC. This codes for CASSEYGTAGANVLTF.

V is TRBV6-5 and J is TRBJ1-4, with D possibly being TRBD1 (6 bases). Trimming took off 4 bases at V and 10 bases at J, with 13 bases between the two ends. Germline V gene lookup returns CDR1 MNHEY and CDR2 SVGAGI. The CDR3 length is 13 residues. The CDR3 bases are TGTGCCAGCAGTTTAGGACAGAGTGGAAAACTGTTTTTT. Residues: CASSLGQSGKLFF.